The 3 T cell receptor beta chains below come from one sample, sequenced in a study of blood T cell repertoires in COVID-19. TCRdb's table, derived via immunoSEQ multiplex PCR, lists solely in-frame clones and lacks some. The profile shows hundreds of thousands of clones, 86% of them singletons. The sample comprised peripheral blood. These TCRs come from a woman aged 25-40 years with active or convalescent COVID-19.

The rearrangement uses TRBV7-8 and TRBJ1-5, with 8 bases lining up with TRBD1. Germline V lookup: CDR1 SGHVS, CDR2 FQNEAQ. The CDR3 length is 17 residues. V trimming: 5 bases; J trimming: 0 bases; junction bases outside the gene matches: 9. The CDR3 nucleotides are TGTGCCAGCAGCCGAGACACAGGGGGATATAGCAATCAGCCCCAGCATTTT. It is translated as CASSRDTGGYSNQPQHF.

The chain is built from TRBV5-4 and TRBJ2-7; TRBD1 is a possible D gene (7 bases). Germline V gives CDR1 SGHNT, CDR2 YYREEE (reference sequence). Trimming took off 4 bases at V and 6 bases at J, with 17 bases between the two ends. The CDR3 has 14 amino acids. In DNA form, the CDR3 reads TGTGCCAGCAGCGGGAGGTCGGCAGGGGGCGAGCAGTACTTC. Its protein is CASSGRSAGGEQYF.

V is TRBV25-1 and J is TRBJ2-5; a possible D gene is TRBD2 (6 bases). The CDR3 has 14 amino acids. In germline, CDR1 is MGHDK, CDR2 SYGVNS. The V end was cut by 2 bases, the J end by 4 bases, with 11 bases between. The CDR3 sequence is CASSEPGVGETQYF. CDR3 DNA sequence: TGTGCCAGCAGTGAACCGGGAGTAGGAGAGACCCAGTACTTC.